The clone carrying this T cell receptor (beta chain) was picked up a small number of times. Its antigen remains unidentified. The data originate from a study of radiation and T cells in renal cell carcinoma. Background on the study: Nephrectomy followed 15 Gy stereotactic body radiation by 4 weeks. Study-level results: In blood, top tumor clones expanded by 2 weeks, shrinking by 4. Baseline intratumoral clonotype presence is unknown without pretreatment biopsies.

This sample's time point: baseline pretreatment blood. Treatment described: 15 Gy SBRT to primary tumor, nephrectomy 4 weeks later. This renal cell carcinoma was of the clear cell type. Clones were read by immunoSEQ multiplex PCR, and TCRdb kept only the in-frame ones, dropping some. The sample lists some 140,000 clones; around nine tenths were seen once. The germline V gene encodes CDR1 SGHTA and CDR2 FQGNSA. V was cut by 1 base and J by 14 bases, with 15 bases left in between. CDR3 length: 14 residues. The TCR comes from a woman in her fifties or sixties with renal cell carcinoma. Sequencing used blood, obtained from a patient whose treatment included radiotherapy and nephrectomy. The V and J genes are TRBV7-2 and TRBJ1-6, with D perhaps TRBD1 (6 bases). CDR3 sequence reads: CASSLERRGGALHF. CDR3 in DNA: TGTGCCAGCAGCTTAGAGCGCCGAGGGGGGGCCCTCCACTTT.